This is a list of T cell receptor beta chains from one sample in a study of T cell repertoires in cytomegalovirus infection. Using its own MiXCR run on the reads, TCRdb lists one record per CDR3 protein. The sample records roughly 160,000 distinct CDR3 sequences, 20% to 25% being singletons. The antigens of these receptors remain unknown. Sequencing used CD8+ T cells from cultured PBMCs, obtained from culture after CMV antigen stimulation. These receptors were taken from a human donor in good health (CMV status not recorded). Some clones in this sample may be carry-over from other donors' samples. Both conserved end residues are part of each CDR3. Each record gives: clone size, V gene, D gene, J gene, CDR3 DNA, CDR3 protein. The D gene is left open where the match is weak. Not all rows give a size; the values are once, few, many and, for expanded clones, a class.

few,TRBV4-3,TRBD1,TRBJ1-2,TGCGCCAGCAGCCTACGGCAGTCAGGGGGCGAAGTAGATGGCTACACCTTC,CASSLRQSGGEVDGYTF
few,TRBV4-1,.,TRBJ2-6,TGCGCCAGCAGCCAAGAAGTGGGGACTGGGGCCAACGTCCTGACTTTC,CASSQEVGTGANVLTF
.,TRBV12-3/TRBV12-4,.,TRBJ2-1,TGTGCCAGCAGTCCCCGGACCCCTGGCCTAGTCGAGCAGTTCTTC,CASSPRTPGLVEQFF
few,TRBV7-2,.,TRBJ1-5,TGTGCCAGCAGCTTGGGGGACTCCGTCAATCAGCCCCAGCATTTT,CASSLGDSVNQPQHF
.,TRBV4-1,.,TRBJ1-1,TGCGCCAGCAGCCAAGGTGGGCCTGAAGCTTTCTTT,CASSQGGPEAFF
few,TRBV7-6,TRBD1,TRBJ2-7,TGTGCCAGCAGCTTAGCGGGGCGACAGGGGTTTGACGAGCAGTACTTC,CASSLAGRQGFDEQYF
.,TRBV27,.,TRBJ2-7,TGTGCCAGCAGTTTATCCGGCAGGGGCGAGCAGTACTTC,CASSLSGRGEQYF
few,TRBV7-8,TRBD1,TRBJ1-2,TGTGCCAGCAGCTTAGCGTCCGGGACAGGCTATTGGGGCTACACCTTC,CASSLASGTGYWGYTF
few,TRBV4-1,TRBD1,TRBJ1-2,TGCGCCAGCAGCCAAGAGGGACAGGGATATGGCTACACCTTC,CASSQEGQGYGYTF
few,TRBV4-2,TRBD2,TRBJ2-5,TGTGCCAGCAGCCAAGGGGAGGGGTCCCAAGAGACCCAGTACTTC,CASSQGEGSQETQYF
.,TRBV6-1,.,TRBJ2-7,TGTGCCAGCAGTGAAGCCCTACAGGGATTTTCCGAGCAGTACTTC,CASSEALQGFSEQYF
few,TRBV9,.,TRBJ1-2,TGTGCCAGCAGCGCCCGACAGGACGCTAACTATGGCTACACCTTC,CASSARQDANYGYTF
few,TRBV7-2,TRBD2,TRBJ2-3,TGTGCCAGCAGCCTCTGGACTAGCGGGGGGGCATCAGATACGCAGTATTTT,CASSLWTSGGASDTQYF
.,TRBV9,TRBD1,TRBJ2-7,TGTGCCAGCAGCGTGACCGGGACAGGACGGTACGAGCAGTACTTC,CASSVTGTGRYEQYF
.,TRBV27,.,TRBJ2-7,TGTGCCAGCAGTTTAAAAGGCAGGGGAGACGACGAGCAGTACTTC,CASSLKGRGDDEQYF
many,TRBV7-8,TRBD2,TRBJ2-1,TGTGCCAGCAGCTTATTGGGGACTAGGAAGGTCGAGCAGTTCTTC,CASSLLGTRKVEQFF
.,TRBV13,.,TRBJ1-4,TGTGCCAGCAGCGACCGGGCCTCCGGGGACGAAAAACTGTTTTTT,CASSDRASGDEKLFF
.,TRBV6-2/TRBV6-3,.,TRBJ1-4,TGTGCCAGCAGTCTCCCGTCAGGGTCCGGTGAAAAACTGTTTTTT,CASSLPSGSGEKLFF
.,TRBV7-2,.,TRBJ2-2,TGTGCCAGCAGCAAGTACAGGGTGGCGACCGGGGAGCTGTTTTTT,CASSKYRVATGELFF
.,TRBV7-8,.,TRBJ1-5,TGTGCCAGCAGCTTAGGGTCGGGGGGGCTCCAGCCCCAGCATTTT,CASSLGSGGLQPQHF
once,TRBV6-6,TRBD1,TRBJ1-2,TGTGCCGGCGGGACAGGGGGCGCAAATACCCATGGCTACACCTTC,CAGGTGGANTHGYTF
few,TRBV7-2,TRBD2,TRBJ2-3,TGTGCCAGCAGCTTAATTAGGCCGGGGGGTAGTGATACGCAGTATTTT,CASSLIRPGGSDTQYF
.,TRBV7-2,.,TRBJ2-2,TGTGCCAGCAGCTCACAGGGTTGGGCCGGGGAGCTGTTTTTT,CASSSQGWAGELFF
few,TRBV10-3,.,TRBJ2-1,TGTGCCATCAGTGAGTATACAGGGAACAATGAGCAGTTCTTC,CAISEYTGNNEQFF
.,TRBV7-9,.,TRBJ1-1,TGTGCCAGCAGCTCTACAGGTCGCCCTAGGGTAAACACTGAAGCTTTCTTT,CASSSTGRPRVNTEAFF
.,TRBV7-8,.,TRBJ2-1,TGTGCCAGCAGCTCTCCTGGACTTGTGAATGAGCAGTTCTTC,CASSSPGLVNEQFF
.,TRBV7-8,.,TRBJ2-3,TGTGCCAGCACCGGGAGCCCGGTAGATACGCAGTATTTT,CASTGSPVDTQYF
.,TRBV19,TRBD1,TRBJ1-5,TGTGCCAGTTGTTTGGACAGGGTAAATCAGCCCCAGCATTTT,CASCLDRVNQPQHF
.,TRBV11-2,.,TRBJ2-1,TGTGCCAGCAGCTCGGGAGACAATGAGCAGTTCTTC,CASSSGDNEQFF
.,TRBV7-2,.,TRBJ2-7,TGTGCCAGCAGCGACCGGGACGGCACCTACGAGCAGTACTTC,CASSDRDGTYEQYF
few,TRBV19,.,TRBJ2-5,TGTGCCAGTAGTACGGGGGGCAGACAAGAGACCCAGTACTTC,CASSTGGRQETQYF
.,TRBV11-2,.,TRBJ1-2,TGTGCCAGCAGCTTAGGAACAGCCTATGGCTACACCTTC,CASSLGTAYGYTF
.,TRBV6-8,.,TRBJ1-3,TGTGCCAGCAGTTACGAGTTAGGCGGAAACACCATATATTTT,CASSYELGGNTIYF
.,TRBV7-2,.,TRBJ2-5,TGTGCCAGCAGCGTTTTCGGGTGTGGTCAAGAGACCCAGTACTTC,CASSVFGCGQETQYF
.,TRBV6-1,TRBD2,TRBJ2-3,TGTGCCAGCGCGGCGGGGGGTATCTCAGATACGCAGTATTTT,CASAAGGISDTQYF
.,TRBV4-2,.,TRBJ2-5,TGTGCCAGCAGCCAAGCCAGGGATGGAGAGACCCAGTACTTC,CASSQARDGETQYF
.,TRBV9,.,TRBJ1-4,TGTGCCAGCAGCTCCAGGAGTAATGAAAAACTGTTTTTT,CASSSRSNEKLFF
.,TRBV4-1,.,TRBJ1-6,TGCGCCAGCACGGTCGGCGGAAGAAATTCACCCCTCCACTTT,CASTVGGRNSPLHF
once,TRBV28,.,TRBJ2-4,TGTGCCAGCACTCCCCTTGGAGGGGCCAAAAACATTCAGTACTTC,CASTPLGGAKNIQYF
.,TRBV4-2,.,TRBJ2-1,TGTGCCAGCAGCCAAGATCGGCGGATGGGCTCCTACAATGAGCAGTTCTTC,CASSQDRRMGSYNEQFF
.,TRBV7-2,.,TRBJ2-7,TGTGCCAGCAGCTTAGACAGTCGCGTCGACGAGCAGTACTTC,CASSLDSRVDEQYF
.,TRBV7-2,.,TRBJ1-5,TGTGCCAGCAGCTTTGGACGCCTAGCAGGACAGCCCCAGCATTTT,CASSFGRLAGQPQHF
.,TRBV10-3,TRBD1,TRBJ1-1,TGTGCCATCAGTGGCCCGCGAGTGGGGACAGCTAACACTGAAGCTTTCTTT,CAISGPRVGTANTEAFF
few,TRBV7-6,.,TRBJ2-7,TGTGCCAGCAGCCCGGACCCTGGGGCCTACGAGCAGTACTTC,CASSPDPGAYEQYF
.,TRBV5-1,TRBD1,TRBJ1-2,TGCGCCAGCAGCCAAACCTGGACAGGCAAGTCCCGGAACTATGGCTACACCTTC,CASSQTWTGKSRNYGYTF
.,TRBV27,TRBD1,TRBJ1-6,TGTGCCAGCAGCAAACGGGACAGATATAATTCACCCCTCCACTTT,CASSKRDRYNSPLHF
.,TRBV27,.,TRBJ2-3,TGTGCCAGCATCGGACGGGGCATTCACGGACCGGCAGATACGCAGTATTTT,CASIGRGIHGPADTQYF
.,TRBV7-2,TRBD1,TRBJ1-4,TGTGCCAGCAGCATTAGGACAGGGCTGGGTGAAAAACTGTTTTTT,CASSIRTGLGEKLFF